This section outlines one T cell receptor (beta chain) sequence together with its context. No antigen is known for it. Other DNA sequences of this sample code for an identical CDR3. Trimming cost V 0 bases and J 4 bases, with 4 bases left between them. This CDR3 is 13 amino acids long. Looked up from germline, CDR1 is SGHRS and CDR2 is YFSETQ. The source of the sample is a study of cytomegalovirus exposure and HLA in healthy donors. Study-wide context: Previous work identified roughly 120 million unique TCR beta sequences from approximately 190 million T cells.

General observations from the study: Associated with HLA alleles at 0.05 false discovery rate in a later analysis were 17,000 or so TCR beta sequences.

In the PCR, 60 Vbeta and 13 Jbeta primers were used. Repertoires were generated with immunoSEQ multiplex PCR, while TCRdb's copy carries only in-frame clones and drops some. The sample lists approximately 160,000 clones; roughly four fifths were seen once. What was sequenced was PBMCs. This chain connects TRBV5-1 to TRBJ1-4; D gene unclear. This TCR was recovered from a man between 50 and 59 years old in good health and CMV-seropositive. CDR3 protein: CASSLARNEKLFF. The CDR3 DNA reads TGCGCCAGCAGCTTGGCCCGTAATGAAAAACTGTTTTTT.